The sequence of this TCR beta chain was determined in a study of shared clonotypes between healthy human individuals. At the level of the study: Plates per donor: three CD4 naive, three CD4 memory, two CD8 naive, one CD8 memory.

Points from the study as a whole: Sampling was confined to blood; repertoires within tissues likely differ.

The germline V gene has CDR1 MNHNS and CDR2 SASEGT. The germline V and J ends were trimmed by 4 bases and 7 bases, with 8 bases remaining between them. The CDR3 has 13 residues. Remarks on this clone: Its target is not known.

Assay execution proceeded at the deep level. The protocol was immunoSEQ multiplex PCR, while the TCRdb copy is restricted to in-frame clones and leaves out a portion. This table holds about 2.4 million clones, roughly 92% found once. The V call is TRBV6-1, the J call TRBJ1-6; D unclear. Sequenced material: naive CD4+ T cells sorted from blood. Subset reported: CD45RA+ positively selected. This TCR was sampled from a man younger than 30 in good health. CDR3 DNA sequence: TGTGCCAGCAGTGCTGGGTGGAATTCACCCCTCCACTTT. Translated: CASSAGWNSPLHF.